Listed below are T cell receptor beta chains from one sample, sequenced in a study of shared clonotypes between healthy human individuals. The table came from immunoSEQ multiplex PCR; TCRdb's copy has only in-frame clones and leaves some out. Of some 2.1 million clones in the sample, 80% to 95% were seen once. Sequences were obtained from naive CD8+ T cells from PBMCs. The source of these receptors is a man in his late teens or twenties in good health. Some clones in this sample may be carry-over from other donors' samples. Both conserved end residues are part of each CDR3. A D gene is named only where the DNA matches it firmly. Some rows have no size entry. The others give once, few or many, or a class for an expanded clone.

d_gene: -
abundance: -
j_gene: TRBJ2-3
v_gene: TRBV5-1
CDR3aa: CASSLEDPRADTQYF
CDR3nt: TGCGCCAGCAGCTTGGAGGACCCGAGGGCAGATACGCAGTATTTT

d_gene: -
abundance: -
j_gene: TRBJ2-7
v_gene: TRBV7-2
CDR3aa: CASSLVALNEQYF
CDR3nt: TGTGCCAGCAGCTTAGTCGCGTTAAACGAGCAGTACTTC

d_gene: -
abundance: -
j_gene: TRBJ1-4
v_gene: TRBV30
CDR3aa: CAWSLGGRKEKLFF
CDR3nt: TGTGCCTGGAGTTTAGGCGGAAGGAAAGAAAAACTGTTTTTT

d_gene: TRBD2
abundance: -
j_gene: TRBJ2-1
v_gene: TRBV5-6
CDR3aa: CASRSKPGLAVPDNEQFF
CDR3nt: TGTGCCAGCAGGTCAAAGCCGGGACTAGCGGTCCCTGACAATGAGCAGTTCTTC

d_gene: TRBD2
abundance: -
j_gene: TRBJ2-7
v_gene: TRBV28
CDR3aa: CASSLLAQRGLYEQYF
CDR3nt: TGTGCCAGCAGTTTATTGGCCCAGCGGGGGTTGTACGAGCAGTACTTC

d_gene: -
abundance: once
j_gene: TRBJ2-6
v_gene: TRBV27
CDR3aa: CASPPAATALGANVLTF
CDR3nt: TGTGCCAGCCCGCCCGCGGCGACGGCGCTCGGGGCCAACGTCCTGACTTTC

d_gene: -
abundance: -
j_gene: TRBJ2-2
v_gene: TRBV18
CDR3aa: CASSPPVVGGSGELFF
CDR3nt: TGTGCCAGCTCACCACCAGTAGTCGGGGGCTCCGGGGAGCTGTTTTTT

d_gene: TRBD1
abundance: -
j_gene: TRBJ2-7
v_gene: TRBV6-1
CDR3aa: CASSENGGQGAYEQYF
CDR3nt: TGTGCCAGCAGTGAAAATGGGGGACAGGGAGCCTACGAGCAGTACTTC

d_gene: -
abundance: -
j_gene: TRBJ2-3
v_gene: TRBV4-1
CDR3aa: CASSQVVRGTDTQYF
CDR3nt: TGCGCCAGCAGCCAAGTGGTTCGGGGCACAGATACGCAGTATTTT

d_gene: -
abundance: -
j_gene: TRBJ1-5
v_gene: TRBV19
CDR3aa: CASSPTRQRYSNQPQHF
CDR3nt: TGTGCCAGTAGTCCCACGCGTCAGCGGTATAGCAATCAGCCCCAGCATTTT

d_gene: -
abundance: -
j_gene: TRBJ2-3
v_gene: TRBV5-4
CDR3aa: CASSFSPTRPGDTDTQYF
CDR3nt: TGTGCCAGCAGCTTTAGTCCAACGCGGCCGGGGGACACAGATACGCAGTATTTT

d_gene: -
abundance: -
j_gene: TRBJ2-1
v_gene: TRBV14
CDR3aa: CASSQDAWDEQFF
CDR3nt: TGTGCCAGCAGCCAAGATGCTTGGGATGAGCAGTTCTTC

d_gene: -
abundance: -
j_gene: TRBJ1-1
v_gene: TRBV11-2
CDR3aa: CASSLDSADWAFF
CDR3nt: TGTGCCAGCAGCTTAGACTCCGCAGATTGGGCTTTCTTT

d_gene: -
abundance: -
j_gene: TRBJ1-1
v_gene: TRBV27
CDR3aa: CASSGGWGGTEAFF
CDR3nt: TGTGCCAGCAGTGGTGGATGGGGGGGGACTGAAGCTTTCTTT

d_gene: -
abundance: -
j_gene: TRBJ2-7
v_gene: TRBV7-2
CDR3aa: CASVQGPPYEQYF
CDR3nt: TGTGCCAGCGTGCAGGGCCCTCCCTACGAGCAGTACTTC

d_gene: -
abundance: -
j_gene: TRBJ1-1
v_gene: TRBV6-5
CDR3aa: CASTVSTGITEAFF
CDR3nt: TGTGCCAGCACCGTAAGTACAGGGATCACTGAAGCTTTCTTT

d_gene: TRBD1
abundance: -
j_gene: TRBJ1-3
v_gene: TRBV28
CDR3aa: CASSPRDRFFGNTIYF
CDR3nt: TGTGCCAGCAGCCCTCGGGACAGATTTTTTGGAAACACCATATATTTT

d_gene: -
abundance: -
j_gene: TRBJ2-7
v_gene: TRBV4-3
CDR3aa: CASSPYSGYEQYF
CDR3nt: TGCGCCAGCAGCCCCTATAGCGGATACGAGCAGTACTTC

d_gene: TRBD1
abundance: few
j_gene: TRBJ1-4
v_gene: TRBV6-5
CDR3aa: CASSMTGSNEKLFF
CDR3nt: TGTGCCAGCAGTATGACAGGGTCTAATGAAAAACTGTTTTTT

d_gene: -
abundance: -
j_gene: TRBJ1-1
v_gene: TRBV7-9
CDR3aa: CASSSQERGALAEAFF
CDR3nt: TGTGCCAGCAGCTCACAGGAAAGGGGAGCGCTGGCTGAAGCTTTCTTT

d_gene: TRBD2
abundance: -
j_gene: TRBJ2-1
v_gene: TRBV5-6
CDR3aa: CASSFVAGNEQFF
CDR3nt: TGTGCCAGCAGCTTTGTAGCGGGCAATGAGCAGTTCTTC

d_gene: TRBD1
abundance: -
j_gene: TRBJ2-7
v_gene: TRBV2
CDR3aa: CASTSGQDYEQYF
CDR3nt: TGTGCCAGCACCTCGGGACAGGACTACGAGCAGTACTTC

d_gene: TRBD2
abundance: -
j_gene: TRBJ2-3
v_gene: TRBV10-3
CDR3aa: CAISRTSEMTDTQYF
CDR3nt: TGTGCCATCTCCCGGACTAGCGAGATGACAGATACGCAGTATTTT

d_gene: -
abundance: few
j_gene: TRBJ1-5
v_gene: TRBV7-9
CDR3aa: CASSLAGGQPQHF
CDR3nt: TGTGCCAGCAGCTTAGCGGGGGGGCAGCCCCAGCATTTT

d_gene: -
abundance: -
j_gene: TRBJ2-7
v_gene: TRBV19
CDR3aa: CASSIARGVYEQYF
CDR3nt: TGTGCCAGTAGTATAGCTAGAGGGGTGTACGAGCAGTACTTC

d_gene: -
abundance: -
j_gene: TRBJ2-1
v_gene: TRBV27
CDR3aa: CASRGLSSYNEQFF
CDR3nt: TGTGCCAGCAGAGGACTGAGCTCCTACAATGAGCAGTTCTTC

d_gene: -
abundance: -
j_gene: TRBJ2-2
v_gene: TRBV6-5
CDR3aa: CASSYSTSPAGELFF
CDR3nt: TGTGCCAGCAGTTACTCGACGTCCCCGGCCGGGGAGCTGTTTTTT